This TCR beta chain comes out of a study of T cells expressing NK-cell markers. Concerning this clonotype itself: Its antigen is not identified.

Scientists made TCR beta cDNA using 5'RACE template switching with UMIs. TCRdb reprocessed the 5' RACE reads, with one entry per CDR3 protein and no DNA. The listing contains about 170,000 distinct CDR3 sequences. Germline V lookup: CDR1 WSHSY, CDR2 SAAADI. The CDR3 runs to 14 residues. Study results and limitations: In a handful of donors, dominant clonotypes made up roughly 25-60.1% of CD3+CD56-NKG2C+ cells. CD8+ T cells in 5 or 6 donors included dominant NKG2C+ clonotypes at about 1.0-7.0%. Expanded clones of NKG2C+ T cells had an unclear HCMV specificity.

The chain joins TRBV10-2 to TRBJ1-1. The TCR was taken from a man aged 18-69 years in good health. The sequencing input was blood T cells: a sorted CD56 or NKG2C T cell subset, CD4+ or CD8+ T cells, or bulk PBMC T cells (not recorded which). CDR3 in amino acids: CASSESVANTEAFF.